One sample yielded the 9 T cell receptor beta chains listed below, sequenced in a study of T cell responses to AZD1222 COVID-19 vaccine. Produced via immunoSEQ multiplex PCR; TCRdb's table is partial and in-frame only. The sample yields 140,000 to 150,000 clones, around 92% seen once. Sequences were derived from peripheral blood, sampled after recovery from COVID-19. Receptors were obtained from an adult who had recovered from COVID-19.

For the CDR3, the DNA is TGTGCCAGCTCACCACTCGGACAGGGCGCCAATGAGCAGTTCTTC. It is translated as CASSPLGQGANEQFF. The chain joins TRBV18 to TRBJ2-1, with TRBD1 matching over 8 bases. Germline trimming cut 1 base from V and 6 bases from J; bases unmatched to any gene: 5. The CDR3 consists of 15 residues. Germline loops: CDR1 KGHSH, CDR2 LQKENI. The complete variable domain, with remaining parts taken from reference TRBV18 and TRBJ2-1, reads NAGVMQNPRHLVRRRGQEARLRCSPMKGHSHVYWYRQLPEEGLKFMVYLQKENIIDESGMPKERFSAEFPKEGPSILRIQQVVRGDSAAYFCASSPLGQGANEQFFGPGTRLTVL.

The chain is built from TRBV5-5 and TRBJ1-1, with D unresolved. Trimming removed 0 bases at V and 1 base at J, with 13 bases between. Germline V lookup: CDR1 SGHKS, CDR2 YYEKEE (reference sequence). CDR3 size: 16 residues. This CDR3 is CASSLERTLPNTEAFF. The CDR3 DNA is TGTGCCAGCAGCTTGGAGAGAACACTGCCGAACACTGAAGCTTTCTTT.

This chain joins TRBV6-5 and TRBJ2-7; D gene unclear. V was trimmed by 2 bases and J by 3 bases, leaving 8 bases between them. The CDR3 is 13 residues long. Germline V lookup: CDR1 MNHEY, CDR2 SVGAGI. The CDR3 loop reads CASSYGPYYEQYF. CDR3 nucleotide sequence: TGTGCCAGCAGTTACGGGCCCTACTACGAGCAGTACTTC.

This clone was seen more than once but under ten times. This chain joins TRBV4-1 and TRBJ2-7; D might be TRBD2 (7 bases). Germline V gives CDR1 MGHRA, CDR2 YSYEKL. The CDR3 totals 17 residues. V lost 4 bases to trimming and J lost 0 bases, with 19 bases between them. The CDR3 DNA follows: TGCGCCAGCAGCCGGACCCCGAGGGGGACTACCTCCTACGAGCAGTACTTC. Residues: CASSRTPRGTTSYEQYF.

The V gene is TRBV12-3 or TRBV12-4, the J gene TRBJ2-7; no definite D call. Trimming left V 3 bases short and J 7 bases short, with 13 bases between. The CDR3 loop spans 13 amino acids. DNA for the CDR3: TGTGCCAGCAGTTTGGTTGGCGTGGGAGAGCAGTACTTC. Encoded protein: CASSLVGVGEQYF.

The rearrangement links TRBV6-1 to TRBJ2-2, with 13 nucleotides matching TRBD2. With 4 bases clipped from V and 4 bases from J, the junction kept 9 bases outside the gene matches. This CDR3 comprises 18 residues. The germline CDR1 and CDR2 sequences are MNHNS and SASEGT. The CDR3 nucleotides are TGTGCCAGCAGTGCTGGACTAGCGGGAGTCAGTAGCACCGGGGAGCTGTTTTTT. Translating gives CASSAGLAGVSSTGELFF.

The V call is TRBV5-4, the J call TRBJ2-7; D is perhaps TRBD1 or TRBD2 (5 bases each). Trimming removed 3 bases at V and 3 bases at J, with 13 bases between. The germline gives CDR1 SGHNT, CDR2 YYREEE (reference sequence). The CDR3 spans 14 residues. CDR3 residues: CASSSAGTLYEQYF. CDR3 DNA sequence: TGTGCCAGCAGCTCCGCCGGGACCCTCTACGAGCAGTACTTC.

This chain connects TRBV27 to TRBJ2-3, with 8 positions matching TRBD2. The CDR3 contains 15 residues. V gave up 2 bases and J gave up 3 bases; unmatched junction bases: 4. In germline, CDR1 is MNHEY, CDR2 SMNVEV (reference sequence). The CDR3 coding sequence is TGTGCCAGCAGTTTACCCGGGAGGGAAACAGATACGCAGTATTTT. This codes for CASSLPGRETDTQYF.

The V and J genes are TRBV7-2 and TRBJ2-5; no definite D call. The length of the CDR3 is 14 residues. The germline V gene encodes CDR1 SGHTA and CDR2 FQGNSA. V gave up 5 bases and J gave up 2 bases, with 12 bases separating them. The CDR3 region has the DNA TGTGCCAGCAGCCCCCGGGCTCGACAAGAGACCCAGTACTTC. Translation gives CASSPRARQETQYF. The whole variable domain, filled in from reference TRBV7-2 and TRBJ2-5, reads GAGVSQSPSNKVTEKGKDVELRCDPISGHTALYWYRQSLGQGLEFLIYFQGNSAPDKSGLPSDRFSAERTGGSVSTLTIQRTQQEDSAVYLCASSPRARQETQYFGPGTRLLVL.